The clone carrying this T cell receptor beta chain was counted ten times or more. Its matching antigen is unknown. This sample stems from a study of T cells after yellow fever vaccination. CDR1 and CDR2 (germline): DFQATT, SNEGSKA (reference sequence). With 5 bases removed from V and 2 bases from J, the gap between germline ends came to 12 bases. CDR3 length equals 14 residues. TCRdb reprocessed the 5' RACE reads with MiXCR, giving one entry per CDR3 protein. The top ten clones hold approximately 3.5% of a sample with about 220,000 distinct CDR3 sequences, more than 3% of them seen once. General study results and limits: Primary-vaccination clones mostly resurfaced post-booster (nearly 97% CD4, approximately 89% CD8).

The material sequenced was CD4+ T cells sorted from PBMCs, taken 10 days after the yellow fever booster vaccination. This TCR was sampled from a man aged 18-30 years who received the YFV17D yellow fever vaccine. The V and J genes are TRBV20-1 and TRBJ2-2; perhaps TRBD1 as D (6 bases). In DNA form, the CDR3 reads TGCAGTGCTCCAGACAGGCGTAACACCGGGGAGCTGTTTTTT. Protein product: CSAPDRRNTGELFF.